This T cell receptor (beta chain) is from a study of beta chain features in type 1 diabetes. Study conclusions and caveats: Patients' naive, central memory and regulatory TCRB repertoires appeared more alike than those of healthy donors.

This clone has only a few counts. The antigen remains unidentified. The germline V gene encodes CDR1 SGHTA and CDR2 FQGNSA. The ends lost 5 bases at V and 4 bases at J; junction bases unmatched: 9. CDR3 length: 17 residues. Every bit of the isolated RNA underwent reverse transcription, so sequencing read expressed TCRB transcripts. Profiling relied on immunoSEQ multiplex PCR, and the TCRdb table lists in-frame clones only, not all of them. This sample has 850,000 to 900,000 clones, with roughly 16% found just once. The chain carries TRBV7-2 and TRBJ2-5, with 14 bases that match TRBD2. The sample taken for sequencing was naive CD4+ T cells from blood. This TCR came from a woman under 30 in good health. The CDR3 protein is CASSQTRLAGGRETQYF. The CDR3 bases are TGTGCCAGCAGCCAAACGCGACTAGCGGGAGGGCGAGAGACCCAGTACTTC.